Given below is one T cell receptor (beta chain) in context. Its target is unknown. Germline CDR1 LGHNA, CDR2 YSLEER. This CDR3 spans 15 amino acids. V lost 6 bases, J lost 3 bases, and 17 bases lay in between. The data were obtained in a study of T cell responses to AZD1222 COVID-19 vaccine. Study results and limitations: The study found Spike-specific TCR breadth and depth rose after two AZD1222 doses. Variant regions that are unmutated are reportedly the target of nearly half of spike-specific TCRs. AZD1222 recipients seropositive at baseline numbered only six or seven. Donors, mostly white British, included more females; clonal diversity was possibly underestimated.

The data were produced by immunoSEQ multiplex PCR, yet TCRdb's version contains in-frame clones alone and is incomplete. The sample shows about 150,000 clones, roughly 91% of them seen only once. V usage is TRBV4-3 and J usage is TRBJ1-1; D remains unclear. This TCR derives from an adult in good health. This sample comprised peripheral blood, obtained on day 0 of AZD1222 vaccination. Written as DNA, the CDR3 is TGCGCCAGCAGGTTGGCAGTACATATGGACACTGAAGCTTTCTTT. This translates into CASRLAVHMDTEAFF.